Below, 31 T cell receptor beta chains from the same sample are listed, as sequenced in a study of cytomegalovirus exposure and HLA in healthy donors. TCRdb's table, derived via immunoSEQ multiplex PCR, lists solely in-frame clones and lacks some. The sample holds about 150,000 clones, approximately 91% seen once. Specimen: PBMCs. The receptors stem from a woman between 18 and 29 years old in good health and CMV-seropositive.

The chain carries TRBV6-5 and TRBJ1-2, with 9 bases matching TRBD1. The CDR3 spans 14 residues. Germline V CDR1 and CDR2: MNHEY, SVGAGI. The ends lost 7 bases at V and 1 base at J; junction bases unmatched: 4. The CDR3 bases are TGTGCCAGCATTGGGACAGGGCTTAACTATGGCTACACCTTC. Translating it yields CASIGTGLNYGYTF.

The genes are TRBV29-1 and TRBJ1-2; D not resolved. The CDR3 sequence is 13 residues long. In germline, CDR1 is SQVTM, CDR2 ANQGSEA. V was trimmed by 3 bases and J by 0 bases, leaving 8 bases between them. The CDR3 sequence: CSVDQTANYGYTF. The CDR3 DNA follows: TGCAGCGTTGACCAGACTGCTAACTATGGCTACACCTTC. Full variable domain (outside the CDR3, taken from reference TRBV29-1 and TRBJ1-2): SAVISQKPSRDICQRGTSLTIQCQVDSQVTMMFWYRQQPGQSLTLIATANQGSEATYESGFVIDKFPISRPNLTFSTLTVSNMSPEDSSIYLCSVDQTANYGYTFGSGTRLTVV.

This chain connects TRBV7-8 to TRBJ2-3; TRBD2 agrees at 12 bases. The CDR3 covers 17 residues. J gave up 4 bases and V 5 bases, and 10 bases lay outside the gene matches. Germline V gene data show CDR1 as SGHVS and CDR2 as FQNEAQ. CDR3 DNA: TGTGCCAGCAGCCACCTGACTAGCGGGAGTCTGGCAGATACGCAGTATTTT. Protein: CASSHLTSGSLADTQYF. The full variable domain, completed using reference TRBV7-8 and TRBJ2-3, is GAGVSQSPRYKVAKRGQDVALRCDPISGHVSLFWYQQALGQGPEFLTYFQNEAQLDKSGLPSDRFFAERPEGSVSTLKIQRTQQEDSAVYLCASSHLTSGSLADTQYFGPGTRLTVL.

The chain uses TRBV9 and TRBJ2-3, with 7 bases that match TRBD2. With 0 bases clipped from V and 8 bases from J, the junction kept 6 bases outside the gene matches. CDR1 is SGDLS and CDR2 is YYNGEE in the germline V gene. The CDR3 contains 14 residues. This CDR3 is CASSVDPAGITQYF. The CDR3, as DNA: TGTGCCAGCAGCGTAGACCCAGCGGGAATTACGCAGTATTTT.

The rearrangement links TRBV11-3 to TRBJ1-3, with no clear D. This CDR3 spans 14 amino acids. CDR1 SGHNT and CDR2 YENEEA come from the germline V gene. Trimming stripped 0 bases from V and 4 bases from J, with 7 bases between. CDR3 residues: CASSLEPVGNTIYF. CDR3 DNA sequence: TGTGCCAGCAGCTTAGAACCAGTCGGAAACACCATATATTTT.

The CDR3 nucleotides read TGTGCCAGCAGCTTGGTAGGGACTAGTGGTAATGAGCAGTTCTTC. Encoded protein: CASSLVGTSGNEQFF. The chain is built from TRBV5-4 and TRBJ2-1, with TRBD2 matching 8 bases. The CDR3 runs to 15 residues. Trimming took 0 bases from V and 7 from J; bases not matched to a gene: 6. CDR1 SGHNT and CDR2 YYREEE come from the germline V gene (reference sequence).

V usage is TRBV29-1 and J usage is TRBJ2-2; 7 bases match TRBD2. Germline CDR1 and CDR2: SQVTM and ANQGSEA. Trimming took 5 bases from V and 7 from J; bases not matched to a gene: 10. The CDR3 spans 14 residues. Written as DNA, the CDR3 is TGCAGCGTTCTACTAGCGCCTTCAAACGGGGAGCTGTTTTTT. Amino acid sequence: CSVLLAPSNGELFF.

This clone appeared once. In nucleotides, the CDR3 is TGCGCCAGCAGCTCGTCACGGACCGGGGAGCTGTTTTTT. Amino acids: CASSSSRTGELFF. This chain joins TRBV5-1 and TRBJ2-2; D gene ambiguous. Germline CDR1 and CDR2: SGHRS and YFSETQ. The germline V and J ends were trimmed by 3 bases and 5 bases, with 8 bases remaining between them. This CDR3 has 13 amino acids.

This clone was seen a handful of times. The V call is TRBV4-3, the J call TRBJ1-2; perhaps TRBD1 as D (6 bases). CDR3 length: 15 amino acids. Trimming took 0 bases from V and 8 from J, leaving 16 bases between them. Germline-derived CDR1 and CDR2 are LGHNA and YSLEER. CDR3 amino acids: CASSQDRAGARGYTF. The CDR3 DNA follows: TGCGCCAGCAGCCAAGATAGGGCAGGGGCACGGGGCTACACCTTC.

The chain uses TRBV5-1 and TRBJ2-1; 12 bases line up with TRBD2. The CDR3 sequence is 15 residues long. Looked up from germline, CDR1 is SGHRS and CDR2 is YFSETQ. The J segment lost 6 bases and the V segment lost 4 bases, leaving 5 bases of the junction unmatched. CDR3 sequence: CASSPGLAGPNEQFF. The CDR3 DNA reads as TGCGCCAGCAGCCCGGGACTAGCGGGCCCCAATGAGCAGTTCTTC.

The chain combines TRBV6-8 with TRBJ1-5; 7 nucleotides align to TRBD1. The germline V gene encodes CDR1 MNHGY and CDR2 SAAAGT. The CDR3 is 13 amino acids. The junction had 2 bases not matched to a gene; V was cut back by 8 bases and J by 1 base. Here the CDR3 DNA reads TGTGCCAGCTTACAGGGGAGCAATCAGCCCCAGCATTTT. It encodes CASLQGSNQPQHF.

The chain links TRBV28 to TRBJ1-5; D not resolved. This CDR3 comprises 16 residues. Trimming took 3 bases from V and 7 from J, leaving 19 bases between them. Germline V gene sequence: CDR1 MDHEN, CDR2 SYDVKM. The DNA of the CDR3 is TGTGCCAGCAGTTTTATGGTTCGGGGTGACGGACAGCCCCAGCATTTT. Its protein product is CASSFMVRGDGQPQHF.

The chain joins TRBV15 to TRBJ2-1, with D possibly being TRBD1 (5 bases). This CDR3 is 14 amino acids long. Trimming stripped 1 base from V and 8 bases from J, with 12 bases between. Germline-derived CDR1 and CDR2 are LNHNV and YYDKDF (reference sequence). CDR3 nucleotide sequence: TGTGCCACCAGCAGAGCTCAGGGTTTCGATGAGCAGTTCTTC. Protein product: CATSRAQGFDEQFF.

V is TRBV10-3 and J is TRBJ2-7, with 10 bases aligning to TRBD2. CDR3 length: 16 amino acids. V trimming: 2 bases; J trimming: 2 bases; junction bases outside the gene matches: 6. Germline loops: CDR1 ENHRY, CDR2 SYGVKD. The CDR3 is CAISEGLADLTYEQYF. The CDR3 bases are TGTGCCATCAGTGAGGGACTAGCGGATCTGACCTACGAGCAGTACTTC.

V gene TRBV7-6 combines with J gene TRBJ1-4, with D unresolved. V dropped 4 bases and J dropped 7 bases, with 16 bases sitting between them. The CDR3 is 15 residues long. The germline V gene has CDR1 SGHVS and CDR2 FNYEAQ. The CDR3 spells CASSSRAAPVEKLFF. DNA of the CDR3: TGTGCCAGCAGCTCGAGGGCAGCCCCAGTTGAAAAACTGTTTTTT.

The rearrangement uses TRBV7-8 and TRBJ2-7, with 11 bases lining up with TRBD2. The CDR3 totals 18 residues. V gave up 1 base and J gave up 3 bases; unmatched junction bases: 11. Germline CDR1 SGHVS, CDR2 FQNEAQ. CDR3 in DNA: TGTGCCAGCAGCTTAGGTACTAGCGGGAGTTTCCCGGGCTACGAGCAGTACTTC. It is translated as CASSLGTSGSFPGYEQYF.

This chain connects TRBV18 to TRBJ1-4; TRBD1 agrees at 7 bases. Germline values: CDR1 KGHSH, CDR2 LQKENI. This CDR3 has 16 amino acids. V was clipped by 3 bases and J by 5 bases; unmatched bases: 9. The CDR3 region is CASSPLSQGTNEKLFF. The DNA of the CDR3 is TGTGCCAGCTCACCTCTTTCACAGGGGACGAATGAAAAACTGTTTTTT.

The chain employs TRBV5-1 and TRBJ2-7; 12 bases match TRBD2. This CDR3 spans 16 amino acids. The germline gives CDR1 SGHRS, CDR2 YFSETQ. Trimming at V came to 0 bases and at J to 5 bases, leaving 6 bases not matched to a gene. Here the CDR3 reads CASSLGTSGNRDEQYF. The CDR3 DNA sequence: TGCGCCAGCAGCTTGGGGACTAGCGGGAACCGGGACGAGCAGTACTTC.

The chain carries TRBV10-3 and TRBJ1-1; tentatively, D is TRBD1 (5 bases). Trimming took off 4 bases at V and 11 bases at J, with 17 bases between the two ends. Per germline, CDR1 ENHRY and CDR2 SYGVKD. CDR3 size: 13 residues. The CDR3 loop is CAISGQQLTGAFF. In DNA, the CDR3 is TGTGCCATCAGTGGACAGCAGTTAACTGGGGCTTTCTTT.

This clone was counted a few times. This CDR3 is also generated by other DNA sequences in the sample. The rearrangement joins TRBV7-2 to TRBJ2-7; D might be TRBD2 (5 bases). Deletions cut 1 base from V and 4 bases from J, with 11 bases between. The CDR3 is 14 amino acids. Germline assignment: CDR1 SGHTA and CDR2 FQGNSA. CDR3 in amino acids: CASSLEGGGYEQYF. CDR3 bases: TGTGCCAGCAGCTTAGAAGGTGGCGGGTACGAGCAGTACTTC.

The chain joins TRBV6-6 to TRBJ2-7; 8 nucleotides line up with TRBD1. Germline CDR1 is MNHNY and CDR2 is SVGAGI (reference sequence). The CDR3 has 15 amino acids. V dropped 0 bases and J dropped 6; count of bases not matched to a gene: 7. CDR3 DNA sequence: TGTGCCAGCAGTTACTCCGCGGACAGGGTCTCCGAGCAGTACTTC. Translated: CASSYSADRVSEQYF.

The CDR3 protein is CASTLQDNEQFF. The CDR3 DNA reads TGTGCCAGCACCCTTCAGGACAATGAGCAGTTCTTC. The V gene is TRBV11-2, the J gene TRBJ2-1; unclear D gene. The CDR3 consists of 12 residues. Germline CDR1 SGHAT, CDR2 FQNNGV. Trimming shortened V by 7 bases and J by 5 bases, and 9 bases separated the two germline ends.

The chain joins TRBV10-3 to TRBJ2-1; 7 nucleotides line up with TRBD2. J was trimmed by 3 bases and V by 2 bases; bases with no gene match: 1. Germline V CDR1 and CDR2: ENHRY, SYGVKD. CDR3 size: 14 residues. The CDR3 DNA sequence: TGTGCCATCAGTGAGACTAGCGACTACAATGAGCAGTTCTTC. Translating gives CAISETSDYNEQFF.

This chain uses TRBV12-5 with TRBJ2-1; tentatively, D is TRBD2 (5 bases). Germline CDR1 LGHNT, CDR2 FRNRAP. Trimming stripped 4 bases from V and 3 bases from J, with 16 bases between. The CDR3 extends over 16 amino acids. CDR3 sequence: CASGSMGGRNYNEQFF. The CDR3, as DNA: TGTGCTAGTGGTTCTATGGGTGGGAGAAACTACAATGAGCAGTTCTTC.

This clone showed up just once. The chain carries TRBV2 and TRBJ1-1, with 10 nucleotides matching TRBD1. The CDR3 is made up of 14 amino acids. Germline V CDR1 and CDR2: SNHLY, FYNNEI. V was pared by 4 bases and J by 4 bases, with 3 bases of the junction left unmatched. The CDR3 DNA sequence: TGTGCCAGCAGTGGGGGACAGGGGAGCACTGAAGCTTTCTTT. Encoded protein: CASSGGQGSTEAFF.

The rearrangement joins TRBV29-1 to TRBJ1-2, with 9 nucleotides matching TRBD1. V lost 4 bases and J lost 7; bases outside the gene matches: 4. The CDR3 is 12 amino acids. Looked up from germline, CDR1 is SQVTM and CDR2 is ANQGSEA. The CDR3 region is CSVGDRVTGYTF. In DNA form, the CDR3 reads TGCAGCGTTGGGGACAGGGTGACTGGCTACACCTTC.

The V call is TRBV30, the J call TRBJ1-1, with TRBD1 matching over 7 bases. The trim removed 2 bases at V and 2 bases at J, leaving 26 bases unmatched. Germline values: CDR1 GTSNPN, CDR2 SVGIG (reference sequence). This CDR3 spans 21 amino acids. CDR3 in amino acids: CAWSLYRANRGEKGGNTEAFF. The CDR3 DNA follows: TGTGCCTGGAGTCTCTACCGTGCCAACAGGGGCGAAAAAGGGGGAAACACTGAAGCTTTCTTT. Looking up the rest from reference TRBV30 and TRBJ1-1 gives the full variable domain: SQTIHQWPATLVQPVGSPLSLECTVEGTSNPNLYWYRQAAGRGLQLLFYSVGIGQISSEVPQNLSASRPQDRQFILSSKKLLLSDSGFYLCAWSLYRANRGEKGGNTEAFFGQGTRLTVV.

CDR3 bases: TGTGCCAGCAGCTTACAGTCGGGGGGCTCCTACGAGCAGTACTTC. Amino acids: CASSLQSGGSYEQYF. The genes are TRBV7-3 and TRBJ2-7, with 7 bases lining up with TRBD2. In germline, CDR1 is SGHTA, CDR2 FQGTGA. This CDR3 is 15 amino acids long. The V gene end was trimmed by 2 bases and the J gene end by 0 bases; junction bases not matched to a gene: 4.

The rearrangement links TRBV7-9 to TRBJ2-3; D not certain. Germline CDR1 reads SEHNR; CDR2 reads FQNEAQ (reference sequence). The CDR3 has 16 amino acids. Trimming shortened V by 5 bases and J by 0 bases, and 15 bases separated the two germline ends. This chain's CDR3 is CASSPALDSSTDTQYF. The DNA for the CDR3 is TGTGCCAGCAGCCCAGCTCTCGACTCTAGCACAGATACGCAGTATTTT.

The CDR3 reads CASSTLGLAGASDTQYF. The CDR3 bases are TGTGCCAGTAGTACCTTAGGACTAGCGGGAGCCTCTGATACGCAGTATTTT. The chain is built from TRBV19 and TRBJ2-3, with 13 bases fitting TRBD2. After removal of 4 bases from V and 6 bases from J, the junction contained 10 bases not matched to a gene. This CDR3 is built from 17 residues. From germline, CDR1 is LNHDA and CDR2 SQIVND (reference sequence).

The chain employs TRBV5-1 and TRBJ2-1; 7 nucleotides align to TRBD2. The germline V gene has CDR1 SGHRS and CDR2 YFSETQ. There are 17 residues in the CDR3. V dropped 4 bases and J dropped 0; count of bases not matched to a gene: 10. The CDR3 DNA sequence: TGCGCCAGCAGCCGCACGGGCGGGAGTAACTCCTACAATGAGCAGTTCTTC. This sequence encodes CASSRTGGSNSYNEQFF.